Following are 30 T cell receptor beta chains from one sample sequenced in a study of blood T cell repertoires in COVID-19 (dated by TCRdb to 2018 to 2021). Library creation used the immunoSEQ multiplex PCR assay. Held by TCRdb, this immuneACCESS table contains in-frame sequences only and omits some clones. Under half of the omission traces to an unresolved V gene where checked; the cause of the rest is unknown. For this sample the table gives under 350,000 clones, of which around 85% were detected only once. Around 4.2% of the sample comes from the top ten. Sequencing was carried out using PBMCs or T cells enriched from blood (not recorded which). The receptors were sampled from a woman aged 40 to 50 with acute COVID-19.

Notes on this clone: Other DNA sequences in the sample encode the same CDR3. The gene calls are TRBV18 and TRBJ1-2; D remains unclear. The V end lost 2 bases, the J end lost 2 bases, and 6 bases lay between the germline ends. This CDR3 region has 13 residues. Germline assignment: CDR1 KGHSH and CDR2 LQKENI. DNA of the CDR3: TGTGCCAGCTCACCAGACACCAACTATGGCTACACCTTC. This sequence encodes CASSPDTNYGYTF.

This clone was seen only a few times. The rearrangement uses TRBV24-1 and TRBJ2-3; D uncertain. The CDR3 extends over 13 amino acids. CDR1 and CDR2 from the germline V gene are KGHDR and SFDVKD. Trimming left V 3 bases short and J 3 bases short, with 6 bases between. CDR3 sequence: CATSDRVTDTQYF. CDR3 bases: TGTGCCACCAGTGATCGGGTAACAGATACGCAGTATTTT.

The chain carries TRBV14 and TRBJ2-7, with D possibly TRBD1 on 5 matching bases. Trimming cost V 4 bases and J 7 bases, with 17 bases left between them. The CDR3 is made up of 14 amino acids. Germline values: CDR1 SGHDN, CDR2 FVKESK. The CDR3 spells CASSLRGFLGEQYF. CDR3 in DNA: TGTGCCAGCAGCCTAAGGGGTTTTTTGGGGGAGCAGTACTTC.

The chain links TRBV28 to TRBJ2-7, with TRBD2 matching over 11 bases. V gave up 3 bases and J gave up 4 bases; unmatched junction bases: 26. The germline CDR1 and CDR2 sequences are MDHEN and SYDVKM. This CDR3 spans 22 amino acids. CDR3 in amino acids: CASSFFLGGRLAGMVSSYEQYF. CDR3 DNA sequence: TGTGCCAGCAGTTTCTTTCTGGGGGGGAGACTAGCGGGGATGGTTTCGAGTTACGAGCAGTACTTC.

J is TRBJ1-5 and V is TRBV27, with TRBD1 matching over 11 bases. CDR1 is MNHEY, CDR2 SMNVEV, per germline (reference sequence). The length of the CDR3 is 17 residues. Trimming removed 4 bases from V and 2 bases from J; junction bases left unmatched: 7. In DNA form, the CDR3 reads TGTGCCAGCAGTTGGGCCGGGACAGGGGGTGGCAATCAGCCCCAGCATTTT. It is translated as CASSWAGTGGGNQPQHF.

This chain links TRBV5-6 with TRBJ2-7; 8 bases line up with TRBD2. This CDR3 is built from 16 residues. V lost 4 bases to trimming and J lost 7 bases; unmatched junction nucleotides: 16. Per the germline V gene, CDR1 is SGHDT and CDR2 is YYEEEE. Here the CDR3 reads CASSLLTSGPLPEQYF. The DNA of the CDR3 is TGTGCCAGCAGCCTCCTCACTAGCGGCCCCCTCCCGGAGCAGTACTTC.

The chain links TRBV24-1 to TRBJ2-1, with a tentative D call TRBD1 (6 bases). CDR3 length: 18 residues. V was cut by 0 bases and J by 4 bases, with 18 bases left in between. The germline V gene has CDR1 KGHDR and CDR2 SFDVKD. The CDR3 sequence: CATSDLLEDSLIYNEQFF. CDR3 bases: TGTGCCACCAGTGATTTGCTAGAGGACAGCCTAATATACAATGAGCAGTTCTTC.

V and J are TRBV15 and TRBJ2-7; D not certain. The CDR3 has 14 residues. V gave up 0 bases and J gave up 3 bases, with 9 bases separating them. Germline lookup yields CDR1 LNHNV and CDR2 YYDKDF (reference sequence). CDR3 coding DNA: TGTGCCACCAGCAGAGATGTGCGGAACTACGAGCAGTACTTC. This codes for CATSRDVRNYEQYF. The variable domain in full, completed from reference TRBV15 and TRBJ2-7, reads DAMVIQNPRYQVTQFGKPVTLSCSQTLNHNVMYWYQQKSSQAPKLLFHYYDKDFNNEADTPDNFQSRRPNTSFCFLDIRSPGLGDTAMYLCATSRDVRNYEQYFGPGTRLTVT.

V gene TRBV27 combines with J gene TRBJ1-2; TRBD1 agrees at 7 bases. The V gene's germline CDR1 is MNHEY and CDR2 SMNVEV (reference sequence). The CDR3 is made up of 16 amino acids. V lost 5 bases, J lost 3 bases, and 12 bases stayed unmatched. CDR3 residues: CASSPEGAYPYYGYTF. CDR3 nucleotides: TGTGCCAGCAGTCCCGAGGGGGCGTACCCCTACTATGGCTACACCTTC.

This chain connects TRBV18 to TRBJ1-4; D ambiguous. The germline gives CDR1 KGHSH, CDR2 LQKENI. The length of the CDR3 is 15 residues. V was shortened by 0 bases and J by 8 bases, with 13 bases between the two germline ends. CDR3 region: CASSPPIGGGEKLFF. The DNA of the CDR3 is TGTGCCAGCTCACCACCGATAGGAGGAGGGGAAAAACTGTTTTTT.

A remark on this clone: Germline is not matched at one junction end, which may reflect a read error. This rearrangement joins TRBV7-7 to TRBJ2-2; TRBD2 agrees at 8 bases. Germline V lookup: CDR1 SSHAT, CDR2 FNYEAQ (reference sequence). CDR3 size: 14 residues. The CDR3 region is CASSLSGTSGELFF. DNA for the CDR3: TGTGCTAGCAGCTTGTCCGGGACTAGCGGGGAGCTGTTTTTT.

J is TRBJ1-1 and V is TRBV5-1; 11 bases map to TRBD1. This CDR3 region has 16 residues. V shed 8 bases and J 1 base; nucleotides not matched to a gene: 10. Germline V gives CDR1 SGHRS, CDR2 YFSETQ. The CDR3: CASDYTGTGGNTEAFF. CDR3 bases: TGCGCCAGTGATTACACCGGGACAGGGGGGAACACTGAAGCTTTCTTT. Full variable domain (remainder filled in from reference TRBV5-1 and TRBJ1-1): KAGVTQTPRYLIKTRGQQVTLSCSPISGHRSVSWYQQTPGQGLQFLFEYFSETQRNKGNFPGRFSGRQFSNSRSEMNVSTLELGDSALYLCASDYTGTGGNTEAFFGQGTRLTVV.

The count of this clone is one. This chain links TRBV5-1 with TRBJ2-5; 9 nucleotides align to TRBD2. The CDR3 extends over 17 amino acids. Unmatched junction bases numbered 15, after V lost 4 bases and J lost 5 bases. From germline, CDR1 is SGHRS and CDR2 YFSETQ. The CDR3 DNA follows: TGCGCCAGCAGCCCAGAAGGACTAGCGTTTCCACTTGAGACCCAGTACTTC. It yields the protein CASSPEGLAFPLETQYF.

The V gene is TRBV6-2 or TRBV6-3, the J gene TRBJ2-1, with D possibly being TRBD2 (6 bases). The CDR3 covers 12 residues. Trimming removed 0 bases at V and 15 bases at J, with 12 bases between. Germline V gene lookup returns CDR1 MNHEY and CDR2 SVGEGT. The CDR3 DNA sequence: TGTGCCAGCAGTTACTCGACTAGGGTTCCGTTCTTC. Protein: CASSYSTRVPFF.

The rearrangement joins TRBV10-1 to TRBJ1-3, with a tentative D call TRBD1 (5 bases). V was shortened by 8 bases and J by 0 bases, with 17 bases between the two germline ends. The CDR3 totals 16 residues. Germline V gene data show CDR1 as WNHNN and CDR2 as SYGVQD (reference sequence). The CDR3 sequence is CASAQDTRFSGNTIYF. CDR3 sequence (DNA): TGCGCCAGCGCGCAGGACACACGCTTCTCTGGAAACACCATATATTTT.

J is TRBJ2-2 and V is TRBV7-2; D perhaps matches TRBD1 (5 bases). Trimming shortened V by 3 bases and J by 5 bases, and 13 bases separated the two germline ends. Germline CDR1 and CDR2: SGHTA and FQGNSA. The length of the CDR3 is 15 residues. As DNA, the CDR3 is TGTGCCAGCAGCTTGGGGCAGCCTGGGACCGGGGAGCTGTTTTTT. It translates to CASSLGQPGTGELFF.

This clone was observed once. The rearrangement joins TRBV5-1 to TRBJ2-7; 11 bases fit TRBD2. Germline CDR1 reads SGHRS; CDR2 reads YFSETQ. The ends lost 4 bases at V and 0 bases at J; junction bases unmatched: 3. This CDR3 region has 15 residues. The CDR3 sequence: CASSKTSGASYEQYF. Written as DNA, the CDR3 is TGCGCCAGCAGCAAGACTAGCGGGGCCTCCTACGAGCAGTACTTC.

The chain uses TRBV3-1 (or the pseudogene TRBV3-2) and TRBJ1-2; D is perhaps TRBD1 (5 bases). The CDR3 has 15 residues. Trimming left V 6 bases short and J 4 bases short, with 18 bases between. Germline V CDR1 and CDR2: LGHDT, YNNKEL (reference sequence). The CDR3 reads CASSIRGRAGYGYTF. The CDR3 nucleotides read TGTGCCAGCAGTATTCGGGGGAGGGCCGGCTATGGCTACACCTTC.

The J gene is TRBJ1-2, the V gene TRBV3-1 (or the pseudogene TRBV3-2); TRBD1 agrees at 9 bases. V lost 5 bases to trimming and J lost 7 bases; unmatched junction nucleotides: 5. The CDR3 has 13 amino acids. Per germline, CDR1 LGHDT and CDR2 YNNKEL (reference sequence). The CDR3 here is CASSAGQGRGYTF. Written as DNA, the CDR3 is TGTGCCAGCAGCGCGGGACAGGGCCGTGGCTACACCTTC.

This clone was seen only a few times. CDR3 in amino acids: CASNTGVPYNEQFF. CDR3 coding DNA: TGCGCCTCCAACACGGGAGTCCCCTACAATGAGCAGTTCTTC. This chain connects TRBV5-1 to TRBJ2-1, with a possible D match to TRBD2 (6 bases). This CDR3 is built from 14 residues. Germline V gene sequence: CDR1 SGHRS, CDR2 YFSETQ. V was shortened by 10 bases and J by 2 bases, with 16 bases between the two germline ends.

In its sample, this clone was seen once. Written as DNA, the CDR3 is TGTGCCAGCAGACTAAATATAGCCAAAAACATTCAGTACTTC. Encoded protein: CASRLNIAKNIQYF. This chain joins TRBV2 and TRBJ2-4; D unclear. This CDR3 has 14 amino acids. V lost 6 bases and J lost 0, with 9 bases in between. Germline lookup yields CDR1 SNHLY and CDR2 FYNNEI.

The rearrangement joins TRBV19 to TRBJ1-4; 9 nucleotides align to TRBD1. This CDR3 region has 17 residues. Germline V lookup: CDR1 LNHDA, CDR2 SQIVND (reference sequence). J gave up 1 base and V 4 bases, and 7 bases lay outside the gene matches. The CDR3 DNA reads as TGTGCCAGTAGTACAAACAGGGGGCGAGGAACTAATGAAAAACTGTTTTTT. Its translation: CASSTNRGRGTNEKLFF.

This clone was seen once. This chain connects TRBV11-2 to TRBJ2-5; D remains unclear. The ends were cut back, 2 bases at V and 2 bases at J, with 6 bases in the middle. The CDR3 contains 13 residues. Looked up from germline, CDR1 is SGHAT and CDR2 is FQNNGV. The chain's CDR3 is CASSLIQQETQYF. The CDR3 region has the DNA TGTGCCAGCAGCTTAATTCAGCAAGAGACCCAGTACTTC.

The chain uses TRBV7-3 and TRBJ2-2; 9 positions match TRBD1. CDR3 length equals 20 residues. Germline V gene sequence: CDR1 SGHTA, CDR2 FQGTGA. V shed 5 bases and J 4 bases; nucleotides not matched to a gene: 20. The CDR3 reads CASSGSPGQGFGRPTGELFF. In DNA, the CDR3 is TGTGCCAGCAGCGGGTCTCCGGGACAGGGTTTCGGGAGGCCCACCGGGGAGCTGTTTTTT.

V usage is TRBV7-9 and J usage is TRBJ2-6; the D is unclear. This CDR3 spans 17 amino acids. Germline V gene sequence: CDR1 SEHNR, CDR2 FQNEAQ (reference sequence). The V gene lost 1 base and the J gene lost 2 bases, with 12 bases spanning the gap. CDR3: CASSLVGGVAGANVLTF. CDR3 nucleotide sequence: TGTGCCAGCAGCTTAGTCGGTGGAGTCGCTGGGGCCAACGTCCTGACTTTC.

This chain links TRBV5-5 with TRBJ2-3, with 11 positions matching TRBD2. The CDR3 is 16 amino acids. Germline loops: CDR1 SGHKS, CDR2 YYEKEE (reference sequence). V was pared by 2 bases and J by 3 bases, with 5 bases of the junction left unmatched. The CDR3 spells CASSFISGGATDTQYF. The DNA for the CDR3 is TGTGCCAGCAGCTTCATTAGCGGGGGGGCGACAGATACGCAGTATTTT.

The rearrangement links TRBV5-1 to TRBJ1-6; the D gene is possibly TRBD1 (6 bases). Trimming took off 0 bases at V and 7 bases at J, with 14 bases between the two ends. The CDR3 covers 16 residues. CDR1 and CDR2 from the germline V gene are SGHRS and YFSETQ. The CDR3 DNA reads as TGCGCCAGCAGCTTGGAGGTGCGGACAGAGAATTCACCCCTCCACTTT. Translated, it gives CASSLEVRTENSPLHF.

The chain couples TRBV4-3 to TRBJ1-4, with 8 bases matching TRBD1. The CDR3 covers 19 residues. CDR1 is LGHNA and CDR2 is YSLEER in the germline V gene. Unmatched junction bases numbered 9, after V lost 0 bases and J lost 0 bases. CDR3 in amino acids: CASSQDLGQGFATNEKLFF. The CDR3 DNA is TGCGCCAGCAGCCAAGACCTAGGACAGGGATTTGCAACTAATGAAAAACTGTTTTTT.

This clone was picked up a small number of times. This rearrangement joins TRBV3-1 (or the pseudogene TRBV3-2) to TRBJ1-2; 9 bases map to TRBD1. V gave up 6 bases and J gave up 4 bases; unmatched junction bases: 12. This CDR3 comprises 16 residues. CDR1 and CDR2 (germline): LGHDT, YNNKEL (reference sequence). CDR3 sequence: CASSPSGQGNFYGYTF. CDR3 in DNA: TGTGCCAGCAGTCCTTCGGGACAGGGTAATTTCTATGGCTACACCTTC.

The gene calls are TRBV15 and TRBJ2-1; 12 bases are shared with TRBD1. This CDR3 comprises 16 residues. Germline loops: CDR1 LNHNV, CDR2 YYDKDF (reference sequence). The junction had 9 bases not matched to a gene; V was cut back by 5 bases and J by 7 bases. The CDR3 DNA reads TGTGCCACCAGCCTAGGGGACAGGGGGCGTCAAAATGAGCAGTTCTTC. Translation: CATSLGDRGRQNEQFF.